This TCR beta chain emerged from a study of shared clonotypes between healthy human individuals. Remarks on this clone: The antigen is undetermined.

The method was immunoSEQ multiplex PCR; TCRdb's version includes in-frame clones alone and lacks a portion of them. The sample lists approximately 2.3 million clones; about 92% were seen once. Per germline, CDR1 SGHDT and CDR2 YYEEEE. CDR3 length: 13 amino acids. Deletions cut 4 bases from V and 0 bases from J, with 7 bases between. Points from the study as a whole: The naive CD4 repertoires of a few donors were compared, and around 5.1% of clonotypes were shared. Some clonotypes were shared by all four sorted-subset donors, while others were not shared. The non-shared ones had lower generation probabilities than the shared ones.

The sequenced sample consisted of naive CD4+ T cells from PBMCs. Subset meaning: CD45RA+ positively selected. The chain couples TRBV5-6 to TRBJ2-5; no definite D call. This TCR derives from a young man in good health. Some clones in this sample may be carry-over from other donors' samples. The CDR3 DNA is TGTGCCAGCAGCCCCGGATACCAAGAGACCCAGTACTTC. This sequence encodes CASSPGYQETQYF.